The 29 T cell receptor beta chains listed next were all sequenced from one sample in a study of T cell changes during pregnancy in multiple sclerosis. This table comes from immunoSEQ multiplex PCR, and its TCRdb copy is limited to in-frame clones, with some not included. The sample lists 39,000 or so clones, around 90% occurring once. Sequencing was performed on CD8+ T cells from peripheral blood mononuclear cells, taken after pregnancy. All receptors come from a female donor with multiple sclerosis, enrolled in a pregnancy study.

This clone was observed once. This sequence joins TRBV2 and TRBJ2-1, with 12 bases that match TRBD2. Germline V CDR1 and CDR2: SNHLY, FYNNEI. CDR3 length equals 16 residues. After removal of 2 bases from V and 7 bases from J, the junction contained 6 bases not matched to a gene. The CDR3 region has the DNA TGTGCCAGCAGTGAAAGACTAGCGGGGGCCCGGAATGAGCAGTTCTTC. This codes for CASSERLAGARNEQFF.

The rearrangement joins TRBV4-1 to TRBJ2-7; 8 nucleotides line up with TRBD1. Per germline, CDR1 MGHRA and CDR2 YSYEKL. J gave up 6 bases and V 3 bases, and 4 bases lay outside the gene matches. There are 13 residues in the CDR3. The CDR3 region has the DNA TGCGCCAGCAGCCAGGACACAGGGGGCGAGCAGTACTTC. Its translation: CASSQDTGGEQYF.

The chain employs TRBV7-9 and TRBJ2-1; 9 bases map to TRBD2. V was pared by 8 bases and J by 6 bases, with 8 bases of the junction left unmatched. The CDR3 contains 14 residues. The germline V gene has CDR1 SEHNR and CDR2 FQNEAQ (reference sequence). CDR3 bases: TGTGCCAGCCGCGGAGCGGGAGGACTCAATGAGCAGTTCTTC. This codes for CASRGAGGLNEQFF.

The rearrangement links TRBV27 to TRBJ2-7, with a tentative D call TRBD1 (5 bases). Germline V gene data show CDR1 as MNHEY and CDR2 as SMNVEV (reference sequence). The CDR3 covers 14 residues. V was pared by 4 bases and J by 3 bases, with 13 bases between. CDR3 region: CASSSGREGYEQYF. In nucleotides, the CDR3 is TGTGCCAGCAGTTCGGGCAGGGAAGGCTACGAGCAGTACTTC.

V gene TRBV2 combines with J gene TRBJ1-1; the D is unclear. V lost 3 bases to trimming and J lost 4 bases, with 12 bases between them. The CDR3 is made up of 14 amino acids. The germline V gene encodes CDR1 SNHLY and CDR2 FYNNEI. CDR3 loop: CASSDFTGSTEAFF. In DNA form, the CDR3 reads TGTGCCAGCAGTGATTTTACGGGTTCCACTGAAGCTTTCTTT.

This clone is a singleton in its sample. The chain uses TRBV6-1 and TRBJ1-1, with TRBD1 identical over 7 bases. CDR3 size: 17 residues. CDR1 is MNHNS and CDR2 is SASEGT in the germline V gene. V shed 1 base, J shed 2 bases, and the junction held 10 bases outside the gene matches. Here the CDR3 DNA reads TGTGCCAGCAGTGAAGGGGATGGGACAGTCATTAACACTGAAGCTTTCTTT. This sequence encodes CASSEGDGTVINTEAFF.

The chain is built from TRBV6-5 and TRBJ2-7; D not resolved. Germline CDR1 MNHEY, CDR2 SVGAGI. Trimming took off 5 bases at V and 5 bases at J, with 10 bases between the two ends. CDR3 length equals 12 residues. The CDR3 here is CASSRAYDEQYF. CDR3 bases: TGTGCCAGCAGTCGCGCATACGACGAGCAGTACTTC.

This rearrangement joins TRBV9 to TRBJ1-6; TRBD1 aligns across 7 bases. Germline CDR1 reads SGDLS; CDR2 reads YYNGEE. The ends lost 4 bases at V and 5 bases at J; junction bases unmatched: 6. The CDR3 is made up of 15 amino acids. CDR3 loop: CASSSTGTDNSPLHF. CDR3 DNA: TGTGCCAGCAGCTCCACCGGGACAGATAATTCACCCCTCCACTTT.

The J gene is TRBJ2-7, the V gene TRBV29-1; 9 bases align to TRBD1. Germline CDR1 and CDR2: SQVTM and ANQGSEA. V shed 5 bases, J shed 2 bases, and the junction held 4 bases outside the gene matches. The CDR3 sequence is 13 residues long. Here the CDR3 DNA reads TGCAGCGTTCGGACAGGGGCTACCTACGAGCAGTACTTC. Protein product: CSVRTGATYEQYF.

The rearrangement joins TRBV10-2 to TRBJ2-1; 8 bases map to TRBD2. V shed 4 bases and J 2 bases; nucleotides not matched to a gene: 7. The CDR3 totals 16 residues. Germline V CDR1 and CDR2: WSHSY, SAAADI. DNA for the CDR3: TGCGCCAGCAGTGGGGATAGCGGGACCACCTACAATGAGCAGTTCTTC. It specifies CASSGDSGTTYNEQFF.

The DNA of the CDR3 is TGTGCCAGCAGCTTGGTACTCAACTACGAGCAGTACTTC. Translated: CASSLVLNYEQYF. This chain uses TRBV5-6 with TRBJ2-7, with no clear D. The CDR3 runs 13 residues. In germline, CDR1 is SGHDT, CDR2 YYEEEE. V lost 0 bases and J 3 bases, leaving 7 bases between the germline ends.

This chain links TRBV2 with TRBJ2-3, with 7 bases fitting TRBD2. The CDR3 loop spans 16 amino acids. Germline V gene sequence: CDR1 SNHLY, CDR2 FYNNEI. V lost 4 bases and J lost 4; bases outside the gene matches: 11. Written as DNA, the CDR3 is TGTGCCAGCAGTGGATATGTTGGGGGGGAGGCAGATACGCAGTATTTT. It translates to CASSGYVGGEADTQYF.

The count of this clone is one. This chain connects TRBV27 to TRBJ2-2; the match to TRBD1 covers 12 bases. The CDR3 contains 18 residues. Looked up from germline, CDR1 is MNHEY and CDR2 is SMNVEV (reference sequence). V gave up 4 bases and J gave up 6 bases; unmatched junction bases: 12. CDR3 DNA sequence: TGTGCCAGCAGTTCCGGGACAGGGGGCGCAGCGGGCGCCGGGGAGCTGTTTTTT. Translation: CASSSGTGGAAGAGELFF.

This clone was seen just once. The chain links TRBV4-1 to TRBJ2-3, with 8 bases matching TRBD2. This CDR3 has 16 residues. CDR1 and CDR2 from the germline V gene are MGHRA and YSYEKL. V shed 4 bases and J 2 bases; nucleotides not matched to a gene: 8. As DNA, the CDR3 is TGCGCCAGCAGCCCCATAGCGGGACGTTCCACAGATACGCAGTATTTT. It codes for CASSPIAGRSTDTQYF.

CDR3 sequence reads: CASSSGRAYEQYF. The DNA of the CDR3 is TGTGCCAGCAGTTCCGGCAGGGCCTACGAGCAGTACTTC. V is TRBV27 and J is TRBJ2-7; tentative D call: TRBD1 (5 bases). V was trimmed by 4 bases and J by 2 bases, leaving 9 bases between them. The CDR3 contains 13 residues. Germline CDR1 and CDR2: MNHEY and SMNVEV (reference sequence).

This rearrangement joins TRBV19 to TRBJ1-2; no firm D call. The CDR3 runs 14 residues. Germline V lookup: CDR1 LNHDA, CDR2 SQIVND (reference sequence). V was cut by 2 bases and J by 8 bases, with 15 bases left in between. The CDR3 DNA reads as TGTGCCAGTAGTATAAACTTGGGAGGGCCCGGCTACACCTTC. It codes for CASSINLGGPGYTF.

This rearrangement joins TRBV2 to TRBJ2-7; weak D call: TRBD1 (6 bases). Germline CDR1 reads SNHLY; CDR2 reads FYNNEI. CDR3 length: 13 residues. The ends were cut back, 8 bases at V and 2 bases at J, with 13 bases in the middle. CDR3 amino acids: CASLGGRTYEQYF. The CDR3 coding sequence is TGTGCCAGCCTAGGGGGTAGAACCTACGAGCAGTACTTC.

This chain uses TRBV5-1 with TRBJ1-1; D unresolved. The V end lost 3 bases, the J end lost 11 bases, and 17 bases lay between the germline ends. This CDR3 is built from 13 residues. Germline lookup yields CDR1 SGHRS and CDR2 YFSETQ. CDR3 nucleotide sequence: TGCGCCAGCAGCTCGACCTCCGGGAAGTCGGCTTTCTTT. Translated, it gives CASSSTSGKSAFF. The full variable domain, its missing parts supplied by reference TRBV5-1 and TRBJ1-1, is KAGVTQTPRYLIKTRGQQVTLSCSPISGHRSVSWYQQTPGQGLQFLFEYFSETQRNKGNFPGRFSGRQFSNSRSEMNVSTLELGDSALYLCASSSTSGKSAFFGQGTRLTVV.

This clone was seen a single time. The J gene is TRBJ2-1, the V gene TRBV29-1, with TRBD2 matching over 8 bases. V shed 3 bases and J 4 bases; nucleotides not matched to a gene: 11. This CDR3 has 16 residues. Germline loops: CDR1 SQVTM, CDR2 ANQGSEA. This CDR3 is CSVERLRGRRYNEQFF. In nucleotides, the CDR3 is TGCAGCGTTGAGCGCCTCCGCGGGAGGAGATACAATGAGCAGTTCTTC.

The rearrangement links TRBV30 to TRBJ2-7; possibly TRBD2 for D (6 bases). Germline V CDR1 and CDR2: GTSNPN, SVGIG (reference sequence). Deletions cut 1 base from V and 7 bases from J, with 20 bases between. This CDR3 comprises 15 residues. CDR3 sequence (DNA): TGTGCCTGGAGTGGGGGGGATCTCCGGAGGAAGGAGCAGTACTTC. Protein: CAWSGGDLRRKEQYF. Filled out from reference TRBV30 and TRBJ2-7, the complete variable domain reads SQTIHQWPATLVQPVGSPLSLECTVEGTSNPNLYWYRQAAGRGLQLLFYSVGIGQISSEVPQNLSASRPQDRQFILSSKKLLLSDSGFYLCAWSGGDLRRKEQYFGPGTRLTVT.

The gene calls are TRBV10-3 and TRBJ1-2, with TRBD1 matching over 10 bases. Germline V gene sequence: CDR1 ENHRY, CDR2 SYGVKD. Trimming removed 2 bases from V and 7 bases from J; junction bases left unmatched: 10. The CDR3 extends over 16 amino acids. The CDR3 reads CAISERGGTGATGYTF. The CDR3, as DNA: TGTGCCATCAGTGAGCGGGGGGGGACAGGGGCTACTGGCTACACCTTC.

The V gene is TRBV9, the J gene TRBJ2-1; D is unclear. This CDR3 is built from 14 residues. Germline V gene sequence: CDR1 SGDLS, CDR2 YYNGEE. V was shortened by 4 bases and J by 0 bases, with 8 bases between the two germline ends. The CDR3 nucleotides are TGTGCCAGCAGCCCAGAGGCCTCCTACAATGAGCAGTTCTTC. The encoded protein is CASSPEASYNEQFF.

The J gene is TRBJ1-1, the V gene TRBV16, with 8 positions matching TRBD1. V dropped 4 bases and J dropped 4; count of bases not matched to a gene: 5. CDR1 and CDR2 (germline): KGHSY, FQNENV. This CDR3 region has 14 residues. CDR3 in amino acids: CASSLDRGGTEAFF. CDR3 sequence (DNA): TGTGCCAGCAGCCTTGACAGGGGTGGCACTGAAGCTTTCTTT.

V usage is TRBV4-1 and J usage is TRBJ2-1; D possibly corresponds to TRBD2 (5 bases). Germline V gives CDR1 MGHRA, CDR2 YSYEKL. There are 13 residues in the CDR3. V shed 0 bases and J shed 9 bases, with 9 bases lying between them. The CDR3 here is CASSQDRRGEQFF. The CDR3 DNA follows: TGCGCCAGCAGCCAAGATCGACGGGGTGAGCAGTTCTTC.

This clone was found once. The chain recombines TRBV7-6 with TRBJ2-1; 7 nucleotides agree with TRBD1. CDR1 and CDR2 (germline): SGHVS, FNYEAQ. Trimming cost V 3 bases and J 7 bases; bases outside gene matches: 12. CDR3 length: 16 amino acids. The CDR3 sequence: CASSFGDREVGNEQFF. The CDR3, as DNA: TGTGCCAGCAGCTTTGGCGACAGGGAAGTGGGGAATGAGCAGTTCTTC.

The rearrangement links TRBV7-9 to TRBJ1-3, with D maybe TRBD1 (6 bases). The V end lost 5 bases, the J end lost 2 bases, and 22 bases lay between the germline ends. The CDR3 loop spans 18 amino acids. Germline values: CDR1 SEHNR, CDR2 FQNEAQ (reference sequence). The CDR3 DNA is TGTGCCAGCAGCCCAAAACTTGACAGGCCGTTTACTGGAAACACCATATATTTT. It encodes CASSPKLDRPFTGNTIYF.

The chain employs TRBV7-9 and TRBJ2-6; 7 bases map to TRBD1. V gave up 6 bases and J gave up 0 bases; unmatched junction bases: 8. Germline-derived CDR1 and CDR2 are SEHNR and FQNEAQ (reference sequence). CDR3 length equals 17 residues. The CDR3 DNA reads TGTGCCAGCAGACAGGGGCCAAATGGCTCTGGGGCCAACGTCCTGACTTTC. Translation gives CASRQGPNGSGANVLTF.

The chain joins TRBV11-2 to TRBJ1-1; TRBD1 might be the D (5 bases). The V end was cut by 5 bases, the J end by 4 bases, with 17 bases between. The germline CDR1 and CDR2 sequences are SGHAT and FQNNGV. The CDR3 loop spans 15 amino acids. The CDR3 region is CASSPRQGRGTEAFF. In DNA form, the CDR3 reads TGTGCCAGCAGCCCTAGGCAGGGTAGGGGCACTGAAGCTTTCTTT.

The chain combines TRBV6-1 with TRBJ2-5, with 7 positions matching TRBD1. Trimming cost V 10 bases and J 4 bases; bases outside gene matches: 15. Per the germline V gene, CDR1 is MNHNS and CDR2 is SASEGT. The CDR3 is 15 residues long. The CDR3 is CATSGDRSIGETQYF. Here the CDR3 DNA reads TGTGCCACCTCAGGGGACAGATCGATAGGAGAGACCCAGTACTTC.